This entry lists 27 T cell receptor beta chains sequenced from one sample in a study of T cells in Graves' hyperthyroidism and ophthalmopathy. Amplification targeted TCR beta CDR3 regions from RNA transcripts. HTBI primers drove first-round RT-PCR of the TCR CDR3. TCRdb reprocessed the multiplex PCR reads via MiXCR and lists one record per CDR3 protein. Of 310,000 or so distinct CDR3 sequences in the sample, over 15% were seen once. Specimen: blood. Receptor source: a woman aged 55-70 years with Graves' ophthalmopathy.

This clonotype has a count of ten or more. V gene TRBV2 combines with J gene TRBJ1-5; possible D gene TRBD1, 6 bases. This CDR3 comprises 15 residues. Trimming removed 3 bases from V and 4 bases from J, with 13 bases in between. Germline V gene data show CDR1 as SNHLY and CDR2 as FYNNEI. The CDR3 coding sequence is TGTGCCAGCAGTGAGCGGGGAAGGGGGAATCAGCCCCAGCATTTT. Translating it yields CASSERGRGNQPQHF.

This clonotype was recorded many times. The rearrangement links TRBV7-8 to TRBJ2-7, with 7 positions matching TRBD2. The junction had 12 bases not matched to a gene; V was cut back by 1 base and J by 3 bases. This CDR3 region has 17 residues. Germline loops: CDR1 SGHVS, CDR2 FQNEAQ. CDR3 region: CASSLERYRGGGYEQYF. As DNA, the CDR3 is TGTGCCAGCAGCTTAGAACGGTATCGTGGGGGGGGCTACGAGCAGTACTTC.

This clonotype was counted only a few times. This chain links TRBV18 with TRBJ1-6; 8 bases line up with TRBD1. Germline values: CDR1 KGHSH, CDR2 LQKENI. The V and J ends lost 3 bases and 10 bases, in that order; junction bases with no gene match: 5. CDR3 size: 14 residues. This chain's CDR3 is CASSPDRAFSPLHF. The CDR3 DNA follows: TGTGCCAGCTCACCGGACAGGGCATTCTCACCCCTCCACTTT.

This clonotype was found many times. The germline gene is not matched at one end of the junction; a read error may be the cause. Here the CDR3 reads CASSLLETQYF. CDR3 DNA: TGTGCCAGCAGTTTGCTGGAGACCCAGTACTTC. The rearrangement links TRBV5-1 to TRBJ2-5, with D hard to call. The CDR3 sequence is 11 residues long. The V gene's germline CDR1 is SGHRS and CDR2 YFSETQ. The full variable domain, completed using reference TRBV5-1 and TRBJ2-5, is KAGVTQTPRYLIKTRGQQVTLSCSPISGHRSVSWYQQTPGQGLQFLFEYFSETQRNKGNFPGRFSGRQFSNSRSEMNVSTLELGDSALYLCASSLLETQYFGPGTRLLVL.

At least ten counts were recorded for this clonotype. CDR3: CASSESQEIQGSYTF. The CDR3 DNA sequence: TGTGCCAGCAGTGAATCCCAAGAGATACAGGGGAGTTACACCTTC. The gene calls are TRBV6-1 and TRBJ1-2, with 7 bases matching TRBD1. The germline CDR1 and CDR2 sequences are MNHNS and SASEGT. V trimming: 2 bases; J trimming: 11 bases; junction bases outside the gene matches: 14. The CDR3 extends over 15 amino acids.

This clonotype was seen a few times. This chain joins TRBV4-1 and TRBJ2-1; D may be TRBD1 or TRBD2 (5 bases each). This CDR3 contains 17 residues. CDR1 MGHRA and CDR2 YSYEKL come from the germline V gene. With 0 bases removed from V and 7 bases from J, the gap between germline ends came to 19 bases. CDR3 residues: CASSQDFQAGRRNEQFF. Written as DNA, the CDR3 is TGCGCCAGCAGCCAAGATTTCCAGGCAGGGAGAAGGAATGAGCAGTTCTTC.

This clonotype appeared a few times. Written as DNA, the CDR3 is TGTGCCAGCAGTTTTTACGCCCGGACAGGGTGGAATGGTGAGGAGAATGGCTACACCTTC. This sequence encodes CASSFYARTGWNGEENGYTF. J is TRBJ1-2 and V is TRBV27, with 8 bases lining up with TRBD1. Germline V gives CDR1 MNHEY, CDR2 SMNVEV (reference sequence). The CDR3 is 20 residues long. V was clipped by 3 bases and J by 6 bases; unmatched bases: 24.

This clonotype was seen only a few times. The chain joins TRBV7-6 to TRBJ2-3; TRBD2 matches 13 bases. Germline V gene data show CDR1 as SGHVS and CDR2 as FNYEAQ. The junction had 10 bases not matched to a gene; V was cut back by 5 bases and J by 8 bases. The CDR3 totals 16 residues. CDR3: CASSTGLAGVRGTQYF. CDR3 in DNA: TGTGCCAGCAGCACCGGACTAGCGGGGGTTCGGGGTACGCAGTATTTT.

At least ten counts were recorded for this clonotype. The chain couples TRBV2 to TRBJ1-1; D gene ambiguous. V shed 2 bases and J shed 1 base, with 5 bases lying between them. CDR3 length: 13 amino acids. Germline V CDR1 and CDR2: SNHLY, FYNNEI. CDR3: CASSEQRNTEAFF. In DNA form, the CDR3 reads TGTGCCAGCAGTGAACAAAGGAACACTGAAGCTTTCTTT. Filled out from reference TRBV2 and TRBJ1-1, the complete variable domain reads EPEVTQTPSHQVTQMGQEVILRCVPISNHLYFYWYRQILGQKVEFLVSFYNNEISEKSEIFDDQFSVERPDGSNFTLKIRSTKLEDSAMYFCASSEQRNTEAFFGQGTRLTVV.

In the case of this clonotype: This sequence may be a read error, since a much larger clone differs from it by one base. The chain carries TRBV20-1 and TRBJ1-1, with D hard to call. Trimming took 3 bases from V and 1 from J, leaving 9 bases between them. The CDR3 totals 13 residues. CDR1 is DFQATT and CDR2 is SNEGSKA in the germline V gene (reference sequence). The CDR3 DNA follows: TGCAGTGCTAGCGAACCAGAGAACACTGAAGCTTTCTTT. Its protein is CSASEPENTEAFF.

This clonotype occurred a few times. The rearrangement joins TRBV5-1 to TRBJ1-2; possible D gene TRBD1, 5 bases. Trimming left V 4 bases short and J 8 bases short, with 21 bases between. CDR1 and CDR2 from the germline V gene are SGHRS and YFSETQ. The CDR3 consists of 15 residues. The CDR3, as DNA: TGCGCCAGCAGCCCAACGGCCAGGGCTCCAAAGGGCTACACCTTC. Its protein product is CASSPTARAPKGYTF.

This clonotype came up once. It may be a read error: a sequence one base away is much more abundant. This chain joins TRBV7-2 and TRBJ2-5; D unresolved. The J call is doubtful: the DNA matches TRBJ2-1 better. The CDR3 sequence is 16 residues long. From germline, CDR1 is SGHTA and CDR2 FQGNSA. DNA for the CDR3: TGTGCCAGCAGCTTAGCGTTGTCACGGATCCAAGAGACCCAGTTCTTC. As protein: CASSLALSRIQETQFF.

In this sample, this clonotype turned up many times. The rearrangement uses TRBV6-1 and TRBJ2-1; 7 nucleotides line up with TRBD1. The CDR3 covers 12 residues. Germline loops: CDR1 MNHNS, CDR2 SASEGT. V gave up 5 bases and J gave up 8 bases; unmatched junction bases: 3. This chain's CDR3 is CASSSQGDEQFF. CDR3 nucleotides: TGTGCCAGCAGTTCCCAGGGGGATGAGCAGTTCTTC.

This sequence joins TRBV25-1 and TRBJ1-2; no clear D gene. The germline V and J ends were trimmed by 7 bases and 0 bases, with 12 bases remaining between them. CDR1 and CDR2 (germline): MGHDK, SYGVNS. The CDR3 spans 14 residues. DNA of the CDR3: TGTGCCAGCACTACAAGGAGGTCTAACTATGGCTACACCTTC. It yields the protein CASTTRRSNYGYTF.

This chain uses TRBV5-4 with TRBJ1-5, with 8 positions matching TRBD1. The CDR3 has 14 residues. Trimming took 4 bases from V and 9 from J; bases not matched to a gene: 9. Germline V gene lookup returns CDR1 SGHNT and CDR2 YYREEE (reference sequence). The CDR3 here is CASSPGQGSGPQHF. The CDR3 coding sequence is TGTGCCAGCAGCCCAGGACAGGGCTCAGGGCCCCAGCATTTT. The full variable domain, completed using reference TRBV5-4 and TRBJ1-5, is ETGVTQSPTHLIKTRGQQVTLRCSSQSGHNTVSWYQQALGQGPQFIFQYYREEENGRGNFPPRFSGLQFPNYSSELNVNALELDDSALYLCASSPGQGSGPQHFGDGTRLSIL.

The chain has TRBV24-1 and TRBJ1-5, with unresolved D. The germline V and J ends were trimmed by 4 bases and 1 base, with 10 bases remaining between them. CDR3 length: 15 residues. Per the germline V gene, CDR1 is KGHDR and CDR2 is SFDVKD. The CDR3 sequence: CATSDGVGSNQPQHF. The CDR3 bases are TGTGCCACCAGTGACGGGGTAGGGAGCAATCAGCCCCAGCATTTT.

About this clonotype: A much larger clone differs by one base, so this may be a read error. This sequence joins TRBV20-1 and TRBJ2-1, with 7 bases lining up with TRBD1. This CDR3 spans 12 amino acids. Germline V gene lookup returns CDR1 DFQATT and CDR2 SNEGSKA (reference sequence). The CDR3 loop reads CSAPTGMNEQCF. The CDR3 DNA is TGCAGTGCCCCGACAGGGATGAATGAGCAGTGCTTC.

The sample holds a few counts of this clonotype. The CDR3 sequence is CASSLPLSSYNEQFF. Written as DNA, the CDR3 is TGTGCCAGCTCACTCCCCTTAAGCTCCTACAATGAGCAGTTCTTC. V and J are TRBV18 and TRBJ2-1; no clear D. The CDR3 runs to 15 residues. CDR1 KGHSH and CDR2 LQKENI come from the germline V gene. Trimming left V 4 bases short and J 0 bases short, with 10 bases between. Combining the CDR3 with reference TRBV18 and TRBJ2-1 gives the whole variable domain NAGVMQNPRHLVRRRGQEARLRCSPMKGHSHVYWYRQLPEEGLKFMVYLQKENIIDESGMPKERFSAEFPKEGPSILRIQQVVRGDSAAYFCASSLPLSSYNEQFFGPGTRLTVL.

The chain combines TRBV28 with TRBJ2-2; D call uncertain. V shed 3 bases and J shed 4 bases, with 9 bases lying between them. Germline V gives CDR1 MDHEN, CDR2 SYDVKM. The CDR3 totals 14 residues. The CDR3 region has the DNA TGTGCCAGCAGTTTGTTTATCTTCACCGGGGAGCTGTTTTTT. Protein sequence: CASSLFIFTGELFF.

This clonotype was counted a few times. The chain is built from TRBV4-2 and TRBJ1-2, with a weak D call TRBD1 (6 bases). The CDR3 is 15 amino acids. Between the trimmed V and J ends, which lost 1 base and 2 bases, there was a span of 11 bases. Germline assignment: CDR1 LGHNA and CDR2 YNFKEQ. This chain's CDR3 is CASSQAQGPNYGYTF. The CDR3 DNA follows: TGTGCCAGCAGCCAAGCTCAGGGGCCCAACTATGGCTACACCTTC.

Ten or more counts support this clonotype. The chain carries TRBV28 and TRBJ2-7, with TRBD2 matching 11 bases. Germline V gene sequence: CDR1 MDHEN, CDR2 SYDVKM. The CDR3 runs to 15 residues. V shed 5 bases, J shed 3 bases, and the junction held 6 bases outside the gene matches. The chain's CDR3 is CASSITSGRSYEQYF. The CDR3 nucleotides read TGTGCCAGCAGTATAACTAGCGGGAGAAGCTACGAGCAGTACTTC.

This clonotype was observed a handful of times. This sequence joins TRBV4-3 and TRBJ2-2, with D perhaps matching TRBD2 (7 bases). This CDR3 is 16 amino acids long. Germline lookup yields CDR1 LGHNA and CDR2 YSLEER. V was cut by 0 bases and J by 4 bases, with 12 bases left in between. As DNA, the CDR3 is TGCGCCAGCAGCCAAGAGCAAGGGGGGGCCACCGGGGAGCTGTTTTTT. Translated, it gives CASSQEQGGATGELFF.

This clonotype has a count of ten or more. This chain connects TRBV10-3 to TRBJ1-6; 8 bases align to TRBD1. Germline V gives CDR1 ENHRY, CDR2 SYGVKD. With 7 bases clipped from V and 7 bases from J, the junction kept 6 bases outside the gene matches. The CDR3 extends over 14 amino acids. Written as DNA, the CDR3 is TGTGCCATCAATGGACAGGGAGACAATTCACCCCTCCACTTT. Protein sequence: CAINGQGDNSPLHF.

This clonotype showed up just a few times. The chain links TRBV24-1 to TRBJ2-7, with 9 positions matching TRBD1. V dropped 7 bases and J dropped 7; count of bases not matched to a gene: 19. Germline values: CDR1 KGHDR, CDR2 SFDVKD. The CDR3 length is 17 residues. CDR3 DNA sequence: TGTGCCACCAGACTATACAGGAGGACAGGGGTCCCCCCGGAGCAGTACTTC. Encoded protein: CATRLYRRTGVPPEQYF.

This clonotype was observed many times. The chain's CDR3 is CASSQGAGPYEQYF. In nucleotides, the CDR3 is TGTGCCAGCAGCCAGGGCGCGGGACCCTACGAGCAGTACTTC. The V and J genes are TRBV3-1 and TRBJ2-7; D perhaps matches TRBD2 (6 bases). Germline CDR1 LGHDT, CDR2 YNNKEL (reference sequence). Trimming cost V 3 bases and J 2 bases, with 11 bases left between them. The length of the CDR3 is 14 residues.

This clonotype occurred a few times. V is TRBV6-1 and J is TRBJ1-4, with a weak D call TRBD1 (6 bases). Deletions cut 4 bases from V and 6 bases from J, with 15 bases between. CDR1 is MNHNS and CDR2 is SASEGT in the germline V gene. The CDR3 has 15 residues. As DNA, the CDR3 is TGTGCCAGCAGTGCGAGGGGGGGGTCGGATGAAAAACTGTTTTTT. Protein product: CASSARGGSDEKLFF.

This clonotype was detected a few times. The rearrangement uses TRBV20-1 and TRBJ1-3; D gene unclear. V was cut by 3 bases and J by 2 bases, with 17 bases left in between. The germline gives CDR1 DFQATT, CDR2 SNEGSKA (reference sequence). CDR3 size: 16 residues. CDR3 region: CSARDVTGRPGNTIYF. The CDR3 nucleotides are TGCAGTGCTAGGGATGTCACGGGGAGGCCTGGAAACACCATATATTTT.